These 30 T cell receptor beta chains originate from one sample sequenced in a study of CXCR3-negative and CXCR3-positive naive CD8 T cells. Study-wide results and limits: A higher hydrophobicity marked the TRB CDR3s of CXCR3-positive naive cells versus CXCR3-negative naive cells.

5' RACE with UMI labels generated the TRB cDNA libraries. After re-calling the 5' RACE reads, TCRdb lists one entry per CDR3 protein, DNA absent. The listing contains around 130,000 distinct CDR3 sequences. The antigens these receptors bind are not known. Sequencing input: naive CXCR3+ CD8+ T cells from blood. The subset: CD45RO-CCR7+CD27+CD95- naive CD8+ T cells expressing CXCR3 (TNR3+). The receptors originated from a human donor in good health. Some clones in this sample may be carry-over from other donors' samples.

The chain combines TRBV11-1 with TRBJ2-1; TCRdb calls TRBD2, which cannot be checked without DNA. CDR1 is SGHAT, CDR2 FQDESV, per germline (reference sequence). CDR3 length: 16 residues. The CDR3 sequence is CASSPRGVVAYNEQFF.

The rearrangement joins TRBV7-2 to TRBJ2-1; checking the TCRdb D call of TRBD1 is not possible without DNA. This CDR3 spans 15 amino acids. In germline, CDR1 is SGHTA, CDR2 FQGNSA. The CDR3 loop reads CASSLEPRGHNEQFF.

V and J are TRBV12-3 or TRBV12-4 and TRBJ1-1; the TRBD1 assignment by TCRdb is unverifiable without DNA. The CDR3 consists of 15 residues. CDR3 protein: CVSSSLGQEYTEAFF.

The chain recombines TRBV29-1 with TRBJ2-2. The germline CDR1 and CDR2 sequences are SQVTM and ANQGSEA. This CDR3 spans 12 amino acids. The CDR3: CSVPMDTGELFF.

This chain joins TRBV4-3 and TRBJ2-2. Germline V gene sequence: CDR1 LGHNA, CDR2 YSLEER. This CDR3 has 16 amino acids. The CDR3 here is CASSQERDANTGELFF.

The chain recombines TRBV29-1 with TRBJ2-7; absent DNA, TCRdb's TRBD1 call cannot be checked. This CDR3 contains 11 residues. The germline CDR1 and CDR2 sequences are SQVTM and ANQGSEA. CDR3 protein: CSVESRDEQYF.

The chain uses TRBV29-1 and TRBJ2-7; TCRdb outputs TRBD1, but without DNA this stays unchecked. This CDR3 is 13 amino acids long. CDR1 SQVTM and CDR2 ANQGSEA come from the germline V gene. The CDR3 loop is CSAADRDSYEQYF.

The rearrangement uses TRBV21-1 and TRBJ2-3; TCRdb lists TRBD2, though no DNA is available to test this call. TRBV21-1 is an annotated pseudogene. This CDR3 is 17 amino acids long. CDR3 residues: CASSIRTSGRITDTQYF.

The chain uses TRBV23-1 and TRBJ2-7; no DNA is available, so the TRBD1 call from TCRdb remains unchecked. TRBV23-1 qualifies as an ORF whose function is uncertain. There are 15 residues in the CDR3. The CDR3 loop reads CASSQSGGQTYEQYF.

The rearrangement joins TRBV7-2 to TRBJ2-7; TCRdb indicates TRBD1, and absent DNA this call remains unverified. Germline lookup yields CDR1 SGHTA and CDR2 FQGNSA. CDR3 length: 12 amino acids. CDR3 protein: CASSFTGYEQYF.

V and J are TRBV12-3 or TRBV12-4 and TRBJ1-5. CDR3 length: 12 amino acids. The CDR3 spells CASSLGDQPQHF.

The chain employs TRBV7-8 and TRBJ2-1; there is no DNA to check the TCRdb D call of TRBD2. The CDR3 spans 18 residues. From germline, CDR1 is SGHVS and CDR2 FQNEAQ. The CDR3 region is CASSLGVGGTRLSPEQFF.

This chain connects TRBV30 to TRBJ2-1. CDR1 is GTSNPN, CDR2 SVGIG, per germline (reference sequence). The CDR3 contains 13 residues. This chain's CDR3 is CAWSVGSLNEQFF.

J is TRBJ2-5 and V is TRBV20-1; as DNA is missing, the TRBD1 call by TCRdb cannot be tested. Germline assignment: CDR1 DFQATT and CDR2 SNEGSKA (reference sequence). The length of the CDR3 is 12 residues. CDR3: CSAVRGLGTQYF.

This sequence joins TRBV5-1 and TRBJ2-3. CDR3 length: 13 amino acids. Germline V gene data show CDR1 as SGHRS and CDR2 as YFSETQ. The CDR3 sequence is CASSFAWKDTQYF.

J is TRBJ2-2 and V is TRBV12-3 or TRBV12-4. The CDR3 loop spans 13 amino acids. The CDR3 loop is CASVLFGTGELFF.

V and J are TRBV5-1 and TRBJ2-1; there is no DNA to check the TCRdb D call of TRBD2. Germline V lookup: CDR1 SGHRS, CDR2 YFSETQ. The CDR3 spans 14 residues. This CDR3 reads CASSLASAYNEQFF.

The chain recombines TRBV6-2 or TRBV6-3 with TRBJ2-1; TCRdb gives TRBD2 as the D gene, but with no DNA this cannot be confirmed. Germline V lookup: CDR1 MNHEY, CDR2 SVGEGT. The CDR3 consists of 15 residues. The CDR3 region is CASSEGLELRVEQFF.

The chain has TRBV28 and TRBJ2-1; TCRdb's D gene call, TRBD1, goes unchecked for lack of DNA. The CDR3 consists of 15 residues. The germline V gene encodes CDR1 MDHEN and CDR2 SYDVKM. This chain's CDR3 is CASNPGQGELNEQFF.

This chain joins TRBV19 and TRBJ1-1; the D gene TCRdb calls, TRBD1, cannot be checked with no DNA. CDR3 size: 13 residues. Germline V gene data show CDR1 as LNHDA and CDR2 as SQIVND (reference sequence). Here the CDR3 reads CASSVGPNTEAFF.

The chain couples TRBV4-1 to TRBJ2-1; TCRdb selects TRBD2, and the lack of DNA leaves this call unchecked. Germline CDR1 reads MGHRA; CDR2 reads YSYEKL. The CDR3 sequence is 15 residues long. The CDR3 loop is CASSQGEVARDEQFF.

The chain has TRBV27 and TRBJ1-2; no DNA is available, so the TRBD1 call from TCRdb remains unchecked. This CDR3 region has 14 residues. Germline loops: CDR1 MNHEY, CDR2 SMNVEV (reference sequence). CDR3 protein: CASSFGTGRYGYTF.

The V gene is TRBV14, the J gene TRBJ2-7; without DNA, the TCRdb call of TRBD1 cannot be checked. The germline gives CDR1 SGHDN, CDR2 FVKESK. The CDR3 runs 15 residues. The CDR3 spells CASSQGKNGIYEQYF.

The J gene is TRBJ2-6, the V gene TRBV6-2 or TRBV6-3; the TRBD1 assignment by TCRdb is unverifiable without DNA. CDR1 is MNHEY and CDR2 is SVGEGT in the germline V gene. The CDR3 covers 18 residues. The chain's CDR3 is CASSYGTGVYSGANVLTF.

The chain recombines TRBV6-5 with TRBJ2-5. Germline lookup yields CDR1 MNHEY and CDR2 SVGAGI. CDR3 length: 13 residues. The CDR3: CASSFDAEETQYF.

The chain joins TRBV7-6 to TRBJ2-7; the D call of TRBD2 rests on TCRdb alone, since no DNA is present to check it. The CDR3 is made up of 18 amino acids. Germline lookup yields CDR1 SGHVS and CDR2 FNYEAQ. CDR3 in amino acids: CASSSPTSGRAGSYEQYF.

V usage is TRBV28 and J usage is TRBJ1-6; the D call of TRBD1 rests on TCRdb alone, since no DNA is present to check it. The CDR3 is 15 amino acids. The germline V gene has CDR1 MDHEN and CDR2 SYDVKM. CDR3 in amino acids: CASSQPPDTVGPLHF.

The CDR3 loop is CASRRPSGFGTGDLDTQYF. This chain joins TRBV28 and TRBJ2-3; TCRdb's D gene call, TRBD1, goes unchecked for lack of DNA. Germline V CDR1 and CDR2: MDHEN, SYDVKM. This CDR3 contains 19 residues. Full variable domain (missing parts from reference TRBV28 and TRBJ2-3): DVKVTQSSRYLVKRTGEKVFLECVQDMDHENMFWYRQDPGLGLRLIYFSYDVKMKEKGDIPEGYSVSREKKERFSLILESASTNQTSMYLCASRRPSGFGTGDLDTQYFGPGTRLTVL.

The chain couples TRBV5-6 to TRBJ1-2. Germline V gene sequence: CDR1 SGHDT, CDR2 YYEEEE. The CDR3 covers 13 residues. CDR3 sequence reads: CASSQLGMDGYTF.

The chain is built from TRBV7-9 and TRBJ2-7; TCRdb selects TRBD1, and the lack of DNA leaves this call unchecked. This CDR3 has 15 amino acids. Germline loops: CDR1 SEHNR, CDR2 FQNEAQ (reference sequence). The CDR3 sequence is CASSLTGSSSYEQYF.